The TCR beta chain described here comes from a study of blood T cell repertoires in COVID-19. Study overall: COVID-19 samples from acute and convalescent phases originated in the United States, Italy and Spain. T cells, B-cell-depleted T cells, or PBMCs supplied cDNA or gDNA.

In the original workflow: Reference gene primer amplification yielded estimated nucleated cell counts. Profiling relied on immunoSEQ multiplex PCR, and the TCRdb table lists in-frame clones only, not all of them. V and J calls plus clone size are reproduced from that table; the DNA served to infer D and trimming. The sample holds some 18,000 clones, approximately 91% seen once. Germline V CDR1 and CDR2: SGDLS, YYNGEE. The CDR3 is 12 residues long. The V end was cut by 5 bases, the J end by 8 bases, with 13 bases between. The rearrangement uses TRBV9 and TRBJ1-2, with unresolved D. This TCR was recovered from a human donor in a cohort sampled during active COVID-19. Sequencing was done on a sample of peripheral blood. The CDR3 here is CASRGLPMGYTF. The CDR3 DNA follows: TGTGCCAGCAGGGGCCTACCGATGGGCTACACCTTC.